This TCR beta chain was sequenced for a study of Graves' ophthalmopathy and Graves' hyperthyroidism. On the study more broadly: Prior to any treatment, peripheral blood was collected at the time of initial diagnosis.

RNA served as the template for amplifying TCR beta CDR3 regions. The authors performed first-round RT-PCR with HTBI primers and then a second-round multiplex PCR. TCRdb used MiXCR to reprocess the multiplex PCR reads, holding one entry per CDR3 protein. The data show 300,000 to 400,000 distinct CDR3 sequences, 15% to 20% seen once. Concerning this clonotype itself: The antigen remains undetermined.

Moderate-to-severe activity, CAS ≥3, NOSPECS ≥4 and duration under 3 months were recorded for donors with ophthalmopathy. Germline values: CDR1 SGHTA, CDR2 FQGTGA. V dropped 5 bases and J dropped 6; count of bases not matched to a gene: 7. The CDR3 is made up of 14 amino acids. Study observations and caveats: Predictions made by the model for ophthalmopathy progression reached approximately 71% sensitivity and 72% to 85% specificity. In blood appeared most of the expanded thyroid clonotypes whose frequency exceeded 0.001.

Sequenced: peripheral blood. This TCR was recovered from an adult man with Graves' ophthalmopathy. The rearrangement joins TRBV7-3 to TRBJ1-1; 9 bases align to TRBD1. Written as DNA, the CDR3 is TGTGCCAGCAGCGCGACAGGGGGAATGTCTGAAGCTTTCTTT. Encoded protein: CASSATGGMSEAFF.